This passage covers 26 T cell receptor beta chains from one sample sequenced in a study of blood T cell repertoires in COVID-19. The protocol was immunoSEQ multiplex PCR, while the TCRdb copy is restricted to in-frame clones and leaves out a portion. The sample yields 98,000 or so clones, approximately 85% seen once. The sequenced material came from peripheral blood. All receptors come from a human donor in a cohort sampled during active COVID-19.

This clone was observed once. A junction boundary mismatches the germline segment, possibly from a read error. V is TRBV7-7 and J is TRBJ2-5, with 7 bases fitting TRBD2. The CDR3 has 15 amino acids. Looked up from germline, CDR1 is SSHAT and CDR2 is FNYEAQ (reference sequence). The DNA of the CDR3 is TGTGCTAGCAGCGAAGCGGGACGGAACCAAGAGACCCAGTACTTC. Residues: CASSEAGRNQETQYF.

The V and J genes are TRBV12-3 or TRBV12-4 and TRBJ1-4; D is unresolved. This CDR3 has 12 amino acids. Trimming took off 6 bases at V and 8 bases at J, with 10 bases between the two ends. The CDR3 sequence is CASRVSGEKLFF. Here the CDR3 DNA reads TGTGCCAGCAGGGTCAGCGGGGAAAAACTGTTTTTT.

A remark on this clone: Other nucleotide sequences from this sample produce the same CDR3. V and J are TRBV3-1 (or the pseudogene TRBV3-2) and TRBJ1-5; D gene uncertain. Germline V gene data show CDR1 as LGHDT and CDR2 as YNNKEL (reference sequence). Trimming took off 4 bases at V and 3 bases at J, with 7 bases between the two ends. CDR3 length: 13 residues. The CDR3 loop reads CASSRGDNQPQHF. DNA of the CDR3: TGTGCCAGCAGCCGGGGAGACAATCAGCCCCAGCATTTT.

This clone was observed a single time. The chain has TRBV2 and TRBJ2-7; D may be TRBD1 (5 bases). V was pared by 4 bases and J by 2 bases, with 12 bases between. CDR1 is SNHLY and CDR2 is FYNNEI in the germline V gene. The CDR3 totals 14 residues. This CDR3 is CASSGSQGAYEQYF. CDR3 bases: TGTGCCAGCAGTGGGAGTCAGGGCGCCTACGAGCAGTACTTC.

This clone came up a few times. V gene TRBV14 combines with J gene TRBJ2-7; D is perhaps TRBD2 (6 bases). Germline V CDR1 and CDR2: SGHDN, FVKESK. The CDR3 covers 16 residues. V lost 0 bases and J 0 bases, leaving 12 bases between the germline ends. The DNA for the CDR3 is TGTGCCAGCAGCCAAGAGATGGGACTGAGCTCCTACGAGCAGTACTTC. It codes for CASSQEMGLSSYEQYF.

V usage is TRBV24-1 and J usage is TRBJ1-1; 7 bases align to TRBD1. Trimming removed 7 bases from V and 3 bases from J; junction bases left unmatched: 4. The CDR3 totals 13 residues. The germline gives CDR1 KGHDR, CDR2 SFDVKD. CDR3 sequence: CATRQGWDTEAFF. The CDR3 DNA follows: TGTGCCACCAGACAGGGGTGGGACACTGAAGCTTTCTTT.

This clone was seen just once. This rearrangement joins TRBV6-2 or TRBV6-3 to TRBJ2-1, with D uncertain. V was trimmed by 5 bases and J by 4 bases, leaving 12 bases between them. The CDR3 sequence is 14 residues long. Germline CDR1 is MNHEY and CDR2 is SVGEGT. DNA for the CDR3: TGTGCCAGCAGTAAGGAGACTCCTTACAATGAGCAGTTCTTC. Protein: CASSKETPYNEQFF.

The gene calls are TRBV2 and TRBJ2-2; 7 bases are a match to TRBD2. V lost 4 bases, J lost 7 bases, and 9 bases stayed unmatched. Germline CDR1 and CDR2: SNHLY and FYNNEI. The CDR3 has 15 amino acids. CDR3 coding DNA: TGTGCCAGCAGTGCCTCGGACGGGAGGTTCGGGGAGCTGTTTTTT. This sequence encodes CASSASDGRFGELFF.

This sequence joins TRBV7-6 and TRBJ2-7, with a possible D match to TRBD2 (5 bases). This CDR3 is built from 14 residues. Germline CDR1 SGHVS, CDR2 FNYEAQ. Trimming removed 0 bases at V and 3 bases at J, with 9 bases between. This CDR3 is CASSLASGNYEQYF. The CDR3 nucleotides are TGTGCCAGCAGCTTAGCGTCGGGGAACTACGAGCAGTACTTC.

This clone was seen only once. The chain recombines TRBV11-2 with TRBJ2-1, with D tentatively TRBD2 (8 bases). The CDR3 totals 16 residues. The germline gives CDR1 SGHAT, CDR2 FQNNGV. With 5 bases removed from V and 7 bases from J, the gap between germline ends came to 21 bases. This chain's CDR3 is CASSPRLAQGVNEQFF. The CDR3 region has the DNA TGTGCCAGCAGCCCCCGACTAGCGCAGGGGGTGAATGAGCAGTTCTTC.

This clone was counted only a few times. The chain carries TRBV5-1 and TRBJ2-7; 7 positions match TRBD2. Germline CDR1 is SGHRS and CDR2 is YFSETQ. J lost 3 bases, V lost 7 bases, and 16 bases had no gene match. The CDR3 sequence is 16 residues long. CDR3 nucleotides: TGCGCCAGCGGACTCGGGACGGGAGGCTGGGACTACGAGCAGTACTTC. The encoded protein is CASGLGTGGWDYEQYF.

The rearrangement links TRBV2 to TRBJ2-2; 7 bases align to TRBD1. V dropped 5 bases and J dropped 3; count of bases not matched to a gene: 12. The CDR3 loop spans 17 amino acids. Germline CDR1 reads SNHLY; CDR2 reads FYNNEI. The CDR3 DNA reads TGTGCCAGCAGTCCCCCCCCGGGACAGTTAGACACCGGGGAGCTGTTTTTT. Its translation is CASSPPPGQLDTGELFF.

The DNA of the CDR3 is TGCGCCAGCAGCTCCCAGGGACAGGCAAATTCACCCCTCCACTTT. This encodes CASSSQGQANSPLHF. This chain joins TRBV5-1 and TRBJ1-6; the match to TRBD1 covers 8 bases. The CDR3 runs 15 residues. Germline lookup yields CDR1 SGHRS and CDR2 YFSETQ. After removal of 3 bases from V and 7 bases from J, the junction contained 6 bases not matched to a gene.

V usage is TRBV6-1 and J usage is TRBJ1-2, with D tentatively TRBD1 (6 bases). CDR1 and CDR2 from the germline V gene are MNHNS and SASEGT. V lost 3 bases and J lost 4, with 15 bases in between. The CDR3 sequence is 15 residues long. CDR3 DNA sequence: TGTGCCAGCAGTGAGGACAGACCACCGGCCTATGGCTACACCTTC. Translating it yields CASSEDRPPAYGYTF.

The chain is built from TRBV15 and TRBJ2-7; D is unresolved. The CDR3 loop spans 14 amino acids. Germline V gene data show CDR1 as LNHNV and CDR2 as YYDKDF (reference sequence). The ends were cut back, 0 bases at V and 7 bases at J, with 13 bases in the middle. CDR3 region: CATSRDLHFREQYF. CDR3 nucleotides: TGTGCCACCAGCAGAGATCTTCATTTCAGAGAGCAGTACTTC. Looking up the rest from reference TRBV15 and TRBJ2-7 gives the full variable domain: DAMVIQNPRYQVTQFGKPVTLSCSQTLNHNVMYWYQQKSSQAPKLLFHYYDKDFNNEADTPDNFQSRRPNTSFCFLDIRSPGLGDTAMYLCATSRDLHFREQYFGPGTRLTVT.

This rearrangement joins TRBV3-1 (or the pseudogene TRBV3-2) to TRBJ1-6, with D perhaps matching TRBD1 (6 bases). The germline V and J ends were trimmed by 5 bases and 9 bases, with 17 bases remaining between them. The germline CDR1 and CDR2 sequences are LGHDT and YNNKEL (reference sequence). This CDR3 region has 15 residues. CDR3 nucleotides: TGTGCCAGCAGCGCCTACCAGGGGAGCGGTTCACCCCTCCACTTT. This sequence encodes CASSAYQGSGSPLHF.

The chain has TRBV5-1 and TRBJ1-2, with D tentatively TRBD1 (5 bases). Germline V gene lookup returns CDR1 SGHRS and CDR2 YFSETQ. Deletions cut 0 bases from V and 4 bases from J, with 16 bases between. The CDR3 spans 16 residues. The CDR3 nucleotides are TGCGCCAGCAGCTTGGAGGGTCCGACAGACATCTATGGCTACACCTTC. Protein: CASSLEGPTDIYGYTF.

The rearrangement links TRBV7-3 to TRBJ2-3; D unclear. Germline-derived CDR1 and CDR2 are SGHTA and FQGTGA. The CDR3 consists of 14 residues. Trimming took 4 bases from V and 4 from J, leaving 12 bases between them. The CDR3 loop reads CASSSSPGPDTQYF. CDR3 in DNA: TGTGCCAGCAGCTCCTCTCCAGGCCCAGATACGCAGTATTTT.

The chain joins TRBV28 to TRBJ2-7, with a possible D match to TRBD1 (6 bases). Per the germline V gene, CDR1 is MDHEN and CDR2 is SYDVKM. This CDR3 comprises 16 residues. V lost 7 bases, J lost 9 bases, and 28 bases lay in between. In DNA form, the CDR3 reads TGTGCCAGCATCCCTCAAGAGGTCAGGGGCCCCCGGGGGCAGTACTTC. It is translated as CASIPQEVRGPRGQYF.

The V gene is TRBV20-1, the J gene TRBJ2-7; D is unresolved. The CDR3 length is 14 residues. Germline V gene sequence: CDR1 DFQATT, CDR2 SNEGSKA (reference sequence). Trimming removed 3 bases at V and 0 bases at J, with 12 bases between. As DNA, the CDR3 is TGCAGTGCTAGTCTACGGGTTTTCTCCTACGAGCAGTACTTC. Its protein product is CSASLRVFSYEQYF.

The chain carries TRBV7-9 and TRBJ2-7; D remains ambiguous. From germline, CDR1 is SEHNR and CDR2 FQNEAQ (reference sequence). V dropped 4 bases and J dropped 5 bases, with 21 bases sitting between them. This CDR3 spans 16 amino acids. The CDR3 loop is CASSSDGLMRFHEQYF. The CDR3 region has the DNA TGTGCCAGCAGCTCTGACGGCCTCATGAGGTTCCACGAGCAGTACTTC. Using reference TRBV7-9 and TRBJ2-7 for the parts outside the CDR3, the full variable domain is DTGVSQNPRHKITKRGQNVTFRCDPISEHNRLYWYRQTLGQGPEFLTYFQNEAQLEKSRLLSDRFSAERPKGSFSTLEIQRTEQGDSAMYLCASSSDGLMRFHEQYFGPGTRLTVT.

In its sample, this clone was seen a few times. V gene TRBV7-3 combines with J gene TRBJ2-1; D is possibly TRBD1 (5 bases). Germline values: CDR1 SGHTA, CDR2 FQGTGA. V shed 5 bases and J shed 8 bases, with 13 bases lying between them. The length of the CDR3 is 13 residues. The CDR3 DNA reads TGTGCCAGCAGCCCCCAGGGCTGGGATGAGCAGTTCTTC. Translated, it gives CASSPQGWDEQFF. Based on the CDR3 plus reference TRBV7-3 and TRBJ2-1, the full variable domain is GAGVSQTPSNKVTEKGKYVELRCDPISGHTALYWYRQSLGQGPEFLIYFQGTGAADDSGLPNDRFFAVRPEGSVSTLKIQRTERGDSAVYLCASSPQGWDEQFFGPGTRLTVL.

The chain employs TRBV12-5 and TRBJ2-3, with TRBD2 matching 15 bases. The CDR3 runs 16 residues. Germline V CDR1 and CDR2: LGHNT, FRNRAP. J gave up 6 bases and V 7 bases, and 8 bases lay outside the gene matches. As DNA, the CDR3 is TGTGCTAGTGTTGGGACTAGCGGGAGGAACCTCGATACGCAGTATTTT. Translated, it gives CASVGTSGRNLDTQYF. Full variable domain (remainder filled in from reference TRBV12-5 and TRBJ2-3): DARVTQTPRHKVTEMGQEVTMRCQPILGHNTVFWYRQTMMQGLELLAYFRNRAPLDDSGMPKDRFSAEMPDATLATLKIQPSEPRDSAVYFCASVGTSGRNLDTQYFGPGTRLTVL.

The genes are TRBV27 and TRBJ1-5; D unclear. CDR1 MNHEY and CDR2 SMNVEV come from the germline V gene (reference sequence). The CDR3 consists of 14 residues. The V end was cut by 4 bases, the J end by 12 bases, with 19 bases between. CDR3 sequence: CASSYAGSLEFQHF. CDR3 sequence (DNA): TGTGCCAGCAGTTACGCCGGGTCGTTGGAGTTCCAGCATTTT.

V and J are TRBV7-9 and TRBJ2-7, with 8 bases fitting TRBD2. J gave up 1 base and V 5 bases, and 4 bases lay outside the gene matches. The CDR3 sequence is 14 residues long. CDR1 is SEHNR and CDR2 is FQNEAQ in the germline V gene (reference sequence). For the CDR3, the DNA is TGTGCCAGCAGCCGGGCGGGGGGATCCTACGAGCAGTACTTC. This sequence encodes CASSRAGGSYEQYF.

V is TRBV6-5 and J is TRBJ1-5; D may be TRBD1 (5 bases). Looked up from germline, CDR1 is MNHEY and CDR2 is SVGAGI. Between the trimmed V and J ends, which lost 6 bases and 4 bases, there was a span of 16 bases. The CDR3 runs 15 residues. The CDR3 coding sequence is TGTGCCAGCAGCCCGGGGGGGACGGATAATCAGCCCCAGCATTTT. Translated, it gives CASSPGGTDNQPQHF.